These 7 T cell receptor beta chains were all obtained from the same sample, sequenced in a study of T cell repertoires in cytomegalovirus infection. Antigens for these TCRs are unknown. TCRdb passed the reads through MiXCR, listing each CDR3 protein once. The top ten hold under 15% of the sample, which has about 830,000 distinct CDR3 sequences, approximately 30% seen once. Sequencing used cultured CD8+ T cells from PBMCs, obtained from culture after CMV antigen stimulation. The receptors here all came from a human donor in good health (CMV status not recorded). Some clones in this sample may be carry-over from other donors' samples.

This clonotype came up a few times. The chain links TRBV20-1 to TRBJ2-7; TRBD2 might be the D (6 bases). This CDR3 region has 13 residues. Per the germline V gene, CDR1 is DFQATT and CDR2 is SNEGSKA (reference sequence). The ends were cut back, 5 bases at V and 4 bases at J, with 15 bases in the middle. The CDR3 sequence: CSAPTDRGYEQYV. As DNA, the CDR3 is TGCAGTGCTCCGACGGACCGGGGGTACGAGCAGTACGTC.

This clonotype was found a few times. The chain couples TRBV13 to TRBJ2-2; D perhaps matches TRBD2 (6 bases). The CDR3 runs 19 residues. V was clipped by 4 bases and J by 4 bases, with 25 bases between them. The germline CDR1 and CDR2 sequences are PRHDT and FYEKMQ (reference sequence). This chain's CDR3 is CASSSKIFPDGRSTGELFF. CDR3 nucleotides: TGTGCCAGCAGCTCTAAGATATTCCCGGACGGGAGATCCACCGGGGAGCTGTTTTTT.

The CDR3 nucleotides read TGCGCCAGCAGCCAAGATCTGCAGTATGGCTACACCTTC. Translated: CASSQDLQYGYTF. The chain recombines TRBV4-1 with TRBJ1-2, with D uncertain. This CDR3 has 13 amino acids. V lost 0 bases and J 5 bases, leaving 7 bases between the germline ends. Germline CDR1 and CDR2: MGHRA and YSYEKL.

Comment on this clonotype: A much larger clonotype is one base distant, so this may be a read error. The genes are TRBV7-9 and TRBJ2-2, with 7 nucleotides matching TRBD1. Losses at the gene ends were 6 bases for V and 2 bases for J; bases not matched to a gene: 9. The germline V gene encodes CDR1 SEHNR and CDR2 FQNEAQ (reference sequence). CDR3 size: 16 residues. The CDR3 reads CASSFRSGGNTGELFF. CDR3 nucleotides: TGTGCCAGCAGTTTCCGGTCAGGGGGAAACACCGGGGAGCTGTTTTTT.

This chain connects TRBV12-3 or TRBV12-4 to TRBJ1-1, with D possibly being TRBD1 (5 bases). This CDR3 has 14 amino acids. The ends were cut back, 5 bases at V and 0 bases at J, with 10 bases in the middle. The CDR3 DNA reads as TGTGCCAGCAGTATGACAGCGGTGAACACTGAAGCTTTCTTT. Encoded protein: CASSMTAVNTEAFF.

The V call is TRBV3-1, the J call TRBJ2-1, with D possibly being TRBD2 (5 bases). The germline V gene encodes CDR1 LGHDT and CDR2 YNNKEL (reference sequence). V was cut by 3 bases and J by 1 base, with 16 bases left in between. The CDR3 loop spans 17 amino acids. For the CDR3, the DNA is TGTGCCAGCAGCCACATTAGCGATGGAGAGTCCTACAATGAGCAGTTCTTC. Its protein is CASSHISDGESYNEQFF.

This clonotype was detected only a few times. The chain combines TRBV7-8 with TRBJ2-7; the D gene is possibly TRBD1 (5 bases). Trimming left V 0 bases short and J 4 bases short, with 16 bases between. This CDR3 is 16 amino acids long. Germline V gene data show CDR1 as SGHVS and CDR2 as FQNEAQ. In nucleotides, the CDR3 is TGTGCCAGCAGCTTAGCGCCGGAGACAGAGAGTTACGAGCAGTACGTC. This encodes CASSLAPETESYEQYV.